A single sample is the source of the 27 T cell receptor beta chains below, sequenced in a study of cytomegalovirus exposure and HLA in healthy donors. 60 Vbeta and 13 Jbeta primers were used in PCR. Sequenced by immunoSEQ multiplex PCR; TCRdb stores in-frame clones only, minus some. The sample has about 190,000 clones; roughly three quarters are singletons. Source material: PBMCs. All receptors come from a woman aged 18-29 years in good health and CMV-seronegative.

The chain carries TRBV11-2 and TRBJ1-5; possibly TRBD1 for D (6 bases). Germline CDR1 reads SGHAT; CDR2 reads FQNNGV. The germline V and J ends were trimmed by 3 bases and 6 bases, with 9 bases remaining between them. This CDR3 region has 13 residues. In DNA form, the CDR3 reads TGTGCCAGCAGCTTGTACAGGGCTCAGCCCCAGCATTTT. Its protein product is CASSLYRAQPQHF.

The rearrangement uses TRBV19 and TRBJ1-5; the D is unclear. Trimming cost V 5 bases and J 0 bases, with 11 bases left between them. The CDR3 runs to 15 residues. CDR1 and CDR2 (germline): LNHDA, SQIVND (reference sequence). In DNA form, the CDR3 reads TGTGCCAGTAGTCTTACGGGTTATAGCAATCAGCCCCAGCATTTT. Translated: CASSLTGYSNQPQHF.

The chain combines TRBV15 with TRBJ2-1; D is unclear. The CDR3 extends over 15 amino acids. Germline V gene lookup returns CDR1 LNHNV and CDR2 YYDKDF (reference sequence). Trimming took 0 bases from V and 8 from J, leaving 14 bases between them. The CDR3: CATSRDRSTNYEQFF. CDR3 in DNA: TGTGCCACCAGCAGAGATCGGAGTACTAACTATGAGCAGTTCTTC.

This sequence joins TRBV28 and TRBJ2-7, with D possibly TRBD2 on 6 matching bases. Deletions cut 6 bases from V and 2 bases from J, with 14 bases between. Germline values: CDR1 MDHEN, CDR2 SYDVKM. The CDR3 extends over 14 amino acids. The CDR3 sequence is CASRSGGPTYEQYF. CDR3 nucleotide sequence: TGTGCCAGCAGGTCTGGAGGGCCCACCTACGAGCAGTACTTC.

The J gene is TRBJ1-2, the V gene TRBV25-1, with 8 bases aligning to TRBD1. The CDR3 consists of 13 residues. The ends lost 2 bases at V and 6 bases at J; junction bases unmatched: 2. Per the germline V gene, CDR1 is MGHDK and CDR2 is SYGVNS. CDR3 in amino acids: CASSEPTGDGYTF. The CDR3 DNA sequence: TGTGCCAGCAGTGAACCGACAGGGGATGGCTACACCTTC.

CDR3 in DNA: TGCGCCAGCAGCCAAGGGGGACTAGCGGGAATCGACCAGTACTTC. It is translated as CASSQGGLAGIDQYF. The J gene is TRBJ2-7, the V gene TRBV4-1, with 13 bases that match TRBD2. V was pared by 1 base and J by 10 bases, with 7 bases of the junction left unmatched. The CDR3 contains 15 residues. From germline, CDR1 is MGHRA and CDR2 YSYEKL.

V gene TRBV28 combines with J gene TRBJ1-1; the D is unclear. CDR1 MDHEN and CDR2 SYDVKM come from the germline V gene. This CDR3 region has 14 residues. V was clipped by 7 bases and J by 4 bases, with 16 bases between them. The CDR3, as DNA: TGTGCCAGCACCGAGGAGGCCGGGCCCACTGAAGCTTTCTTT. Its translation: CASTEEAGPTEAFF.

The rearrangement uses TRBV28 and TRBJ1-1; perhaps TRBD1 as D (5 bases). Between the trimmed V and J ends, which lost 6 bases and 0 bases, there was a span of 17 bases. CDR3 length equals 16 residues. The germline CDR1 and CDR2 sequences are MDHEN and SYDVKM. This CDR3 is CASSRPRAPMNTEAFF. The CDR3 DNA follows: TGTGCCAGCAGCCGTCCCAGGGCCCCAATGAACACTGAAGCTTTCTTT.

The chain couples TRBV5-1 to TRBJ1-5; D remains ambiguous. The germline CDR1 and CDR2 sequences are SGHRS and YFSETQ. V lost 2 bases to trimming and J lost 2 bases, with 11 bases between them. There are 15 residues in the CDR3. For the CDR3, the DNA is TGCGCCAGCAGCTTCACGGGTACGGGCAATCAGCCCCAGCATTTT. Protein product: CASSFTGTGNQPQHF.

V is TRBV9 and J is TRBJ1-6, with D hard to call. The V end lost 0 bases, the J end lost 10 bases, and 11 bases lay between the germline ends. Germline V lookup: CDR1 SGDLS, CDR2 YYNGEE. There are 14 residues in the CDR3. This CDR3 reads CASSVAIGSSPLHF. In DNA form, the CDR3 reads TGTGCCAGCAGCGTAGCTATAGGGAGCTCACCCCTCCACTTT.

The chain is built from TRBV5-5 and TRBJ2-3; D is ambiguous. Between the trimmed V and J ends, which lost 2 bases and 5 bases, there was a span of 12 bases. Germline V lookup: CDR1 SGHKS, CDR2 YYEKEE (reference sequence). The CDR3 is 14 residues long. The CDR3, as DNA: TGTGCCAGCAGCTTCCCCCCCTCAGGAGATACGCAGTATTTT. This encodes CASSFPPSGDTQYF.

This chain uses TRBV19 with TRBJ1-5; TRBD1 aligns across 9 bases. Per the germline V gene, CDR1 is LNHDA and CDR2 is SQIVND (reference sequence). Losses at the gene ends were 6 bases for V and 0 bases for J; bases not matched to a gene: 0. CDR3 length: 14 residues. CDR3 sequence reads: CASRGQGSNQPQHF. CDR3 DNA sequence: TGTGCCAGTAGGGGACAGGGTAGCAATCAGCCCCAGCATTTT.

This clone was counted a few times. Here the CDR3 reads CASSEGQPGRAFF. CDR3 coding DNA: TGTGCCAGCAGTGAAGGACAGCCCGGTAGAGCTTTCTTT. This chain uses TRBV6-1 with TRBJ1-1; tentatively, D is TRBD1 (5 bases). From germline, CDR1 is MNHNS and CDR2 SASEGT. Trimming pared 1 base from V and 10 bases from J, leaving 13 bases between. This CDR3 is 13 amino acids long.

The chain recombines TRBV7-6 with TRBJ2-5, with TRBD2 matching over 10 bases. The CDR3 has 15 amino acids. CDR1 is SGHVS, CDR2 FNYEAQ, per germline. Trimming cost V 1 base and J 5 bases; bases outside gene matches: 4. CDR3 bases: TGTGCCAGCAGCTTAGGAGCGGGAGGGGTCGAGACCCAGTACTTC. Protein sequence: CASSLGAGGVETQYF.

This chain connects TRBV6-6 to TRBJ2-1; 13 positions agree with TRBD2. Germline V gives CDR1 MNHNY, CDR2 SVGAGI (reference sequence). V was clipped by 4 bases and J by 7 bases; unmatched bases: 4. This CDR3 has 15 residues. Written as DNA, the CDR3 is TGTGCCAGCAGTTTACTAGCGGGGGGGCCTAATGAGCAGTTCTTC. This translates into CASSLLAGGPNEQFF.

V gene TRBV6-4 combines with J gene TRBJ2-1; 10 nucleotides match TRBD2. Germline trimming cut 5 bases from V and 10 bases from J; bases unmatched to any gene: 11. The germline gives CDR1 MRHNA, CDR2 SNTAGT. The CDR3 is made up of 15 amino acids. The CDR3 DNA follows: TGTGCCAGCAGTAAACTAGCGGGGTCGAGTGGGGAGCAGTTCTTC. This gives the protein CASSKLAGSSGEQFF.

The chain couples TRBV13 to TRBJ2-5; no reliable D call. Germline loops: CDR1 PRHDT, CDR2 FYEKMQ (reference sequence). V gave up 1 base and J gave up 7 bases, with 10 bases separating them. The CDR3 is 13 amino acids. This chain's CDR3 is CASSLVVPGTQYF. CDR3 DNA sequence: TGTGCCAGCAGCTTAGTTGTCCCCGGGACCCAGTACTTC.

This chain joins TRBV30 and TRBJ1-5; 7 bases line up with TRBD1. CDR1 GTSNPN and CDR2 SVGIG come from the germline V gene (reference sequence). This CDR3 has 18 residues. With V trimmed by 0 bases and J by 0 bases, 11 bases remained unmatched. In DNA, the CDR3 is TGTGCCTGGAGTGTACCCTCCCCAGGGGGATATAGCAATCAGCCCCAGCATTTT. It yields the protein CAWSVPSPGGYSNQPQHF.

CDR3 amino acids: CASSYQGVYEQYF. The DNA for the CDR3 is TGTGCCAGCAGCTACCAGGGGGTCTACGAGCAGTACTTC. The V call is TRBV7-8, the J call TRBJ2-7, with TRBD1 matching over 7 bases. The CDR3 consists of 13 residues. CDR1 and CDR2 (germline): SGHVS, FQNEAQ. V dropped 4 bases and J dropped 3; count of bases not matched to a gene: 3. The complete variable domain, with remaining parts taken from reference TRBV7-8 and TRBJ2-7, reads GAGVSQSPRYKVAKRGQDVALRCDPISGHVSLFWYQQALGQGPEFLTYFQNEAQLDKSGLPSDRFFAERPEGSVSTLKIQRTQQEDSAVYLCASSYQGVYEQYFGPGTRLTVT.

The rearrangement links TRBV14 to TRBJ2-7, with TRBD2 identical over 13 bases. The CDR3 has 16 residues. Germline-derived CDR1 and CDR2 are SGHDN and FVKESK. Unmatched junction bases numbered 5, after V lost 4 bases and J lost 2 bases. This CDR3 reads CASSRRGLAGTYEQYF. Written as DNA, the CDR3 is TGTGCCAGCAGCCGCCGGGGACTAGCGGGAACCTACGAGCAGTACTTC.

This clone was detected only a few times. The V and J genes are TRBV7-6 and TRBJ1-2; the D gene is possibly TRBD1 (5 bases). The germline V gene has CDR1 SGHVS and CDR2 FNYEAQ. The CDR3 has 16 residues. V was trimmed by 4 bases and J by 2 bases, leaving 17 bases between them. The CDR3 DNA sequence: TGTGCCAGCAGCTCCAACCGCGGACAAGTGAACTATGGCTACACCTTC. As protein: CASSSNRGQVNYGYTF. Supplemented by reference TRBV7-6 and TRBJ1-2, the full variable domain reads GAGVSQSPRYKVTKRGQDVALRCDPISGHVSLYWYRQALGQGPEFLTYFNYEAQQDKSGLPNDRFSAERPEGSISTLTIQRTEQRDSAMYRCASSSNRGQVNYGYTFGSGTRLTVV.

The sample holds one count of this clone. Different DNA sequences within this sample yield the same CDR3. CDR3 region: CASSYYSSGSGEQYF. CDR3 bases: TGTGCCAGCAGTTACTATTCTTCGGGTAGTGGAGAGCAGTACTTC. The V call is TRBV6-5, the J call TRBJ2-7; D gene unclear. The CDR3 totals 15 residues. Between the trimmed V and J ends, which lost 1 base and 7 bases, there was a span of 17 bases. Germline CDR1 reads MNHEY; CDR2 reads SVGAGI.

This clone was seen a single time. The genes are TRBV27 and TRBJ1-5; 7 bases match TRBD1. In germline, CDR1 is MNHEY, CDR2 SMNVEV (reference sequence). Trimming removed 4 bases from V and 4 bases from J; junction bases left unmatched: 4. The CDR3 covers 14 residues. DNA for the CDR3: TGTGCCAGCAGTTCCGGGACAGAAAATCAGCCCCAGCATTTT. Encoded protein: CASSSGTENQPQHF.

V is TRBV28 and J is TRBJ1-1; D might be TRBD1 (5 bases). V was clipped by 6 bases and J by 5 bases, with 13 bases between them. CDR3 length: 13 residues. CDR1 and CDR2 from the germline V gene are MDHEN and SYDVKM. This CDR3 reads CASRSGLGTEAFF. The DNA of the CDR3 is TGTGCCAGCAGGTCAGGGTTGGGAACTGAAGCTTTCTTT.

V usage is TRBV9 and J usage is TRBJ1-3; D ambiguous. The germline V and J ends were trimmed by 2 bases and 0 bases, with 3 bases remaining between them. This CDR3 is 13 amino acids long. In germline, CDR1 is SGDLS, CDR2 YYNGEE. CDR3: CASSVASGNTIYF. CDR3 nucleotides: TGTGCCAGCAGCGTGGCCTCTGGAAACACCATATATTTT.

The chain uses TRBV27 and TRBJ2-5; 9 bases fit TRBD2. Matching the DNA end better, TRBJ2-7 makes the J call doubtful. The CDR3 contains 16 residues. Germline loops: CDR1 MNHEY, CDR2 SMNVEV (reference sequence). In nucleotides, the CDR3 is TGTGCCAGCAGTCAACCAACCGGGACTAGCATCTACGAGCAGTACTTC. Protein sequence: CASSQPTGTSIYEQYF.

The J gene is TRBJ1-1, the V gene TRBV19; 8 bases are shared with TRBD1. This CDR3 is built from 13 residues. Looked up from germline, CDR1 is LNHDA and CDR2 is SQIVND (reference sequence). The V segment lost 6 bases and the J segment 3 bases; nucleotides outside the gene matches: 3. DNA of the CDR3: TGTGCCAGTAGGAAGGACAGGGACACTGAAGCTTTCTTT. Translating it yields CASRKDRDTEAFF.